The 8 T cell receptor beta chains given below trace back to one sample, sequenced in a study of shared clonotypes between healthy human individuals. TCRdb's copy holds only in-frame clones and misses some; the assay was immunoSEQ multiplex PCR. The sample carries roughly 500,000 clones, roughly 80% recorded once. The sample taken for sequencing was PBMCs. These receptor sequences come from a woman in her forties in good health. Some clones in this sample may be carry-over from other donors' samples.

This sequence joins TRBV7-9 and TRBJ2-7; the D is unclear. The CDR3 consists of 14 residues. V was cut by 1 base and J by 3 bases, with 10 bases left in between. Germline lookup yields CDR1 SEHNR and CDR2 FQNEAQ (reference sequence). The CDR3 nucleotides are TGTGCCAGCAGCTTAGTAGCCCAGAACTACGAGCAGTACTTC. It translates to CASSLVAQNYEQYF.

This clone appeared many times. This chain links TRBV7-2 with TRBJ2-7, with 14 bases lining up with TRBD2. Germline values: CDR1 SGHTA, CDR2 FQGNSA. The CDR3 extends over 17 amino acids. The V and J ends lost 5 bases and 2 bases, in that order; junction bases with no gene match: 8. CDR3 DNA: TGTGCCAGCAGCCGAACCGGACTAGCGGGAGGCGCCTACGAGCAGTACTTC. This gives the protein CASSRTGLAGGAYEQYF.

Concerning this clone itself: A far larger clone differs by one base, so this is likely a read error. The chain links TRBV28 to TRBJ1-1; D remains unclear. V lost 6 bases to trimming and J lost 8 bases, with 16 bases between them. CDR1 MDHEN and CDR2 SYDVKM come from the germline V gene. The CDR3 extends over 13 amino acids. The CDR3 region is CASSPVQTREAFF. CDR3 nucleotide sequence: TGTGCCAGCAGCCCTGTACAGACCAGGGAAGCTTTCTTT.

This clone appeared a single time. This sequence joins TRBV11-2 and TRBJ2-3; 7 positions match TRBD2. The CDR3 has 17 amino acids. Germline V gene lookup returns CDR1 SGHAT and CDR2 FQNNGV. Trimming removed 5 bases from V and 0 bases from J; junction bases left unmatched: 11. The DNA for the CDR3 is TGTGCCAGCAGCGCACGTCTAGCGGACTCTAGCACAGATACGCAGTATTTT. It specifies CASSARLADSSTDTQYF. Full variable domain (outside the CDR3, taken from reference TRBV11-2 and TRBJ2-3): EAGVAQSPRYKIIEKRQSVAFWCNPISGHATLYWYQQILGQGPKLLIQFQNNGVVDDSQLPKDRFSAERLKGVDSTLKIQPAKLEDSAVYLCASSARLADSSTDTQYFGPGTRLTVL.

Concerning this clone: Only one base separates this from a far larger clonotype, so it likely reflects a read error. The CDR3 sequence is CASSLGSIPYDYTF. The CDR3 bases are TGTGCCAGCAGCTTAGGGTCAATACCCTATGACTACACCTTC. The chain employs TRBV7-2 and TRBJ1-2; D unresolved. The CDR3 totals 14 residues. CDR1 and CDR2 (germline): SGHTA, FQGNSA.

The gene calls are TRBV7-2 and TRBJ2-3, with 13 bases that match TRBD2. The CDR3 is 14 amino acids. V lost 11 bases, J lost 5 bases, and 7 bases stayed unmatched. The germline gives CDR1 SGHTA, CDR2 FQGNSA. The CDR3 nucleotides read TGTGCCGTTGGGACTAGCGGGATCCTAGATACGCAGTATTTT. Translation: CAVGTSGILDTQYF.

This clone was seen a single time. The V gene is TRBV28, the J gene TRBJ2-7, with 7 bases aligning to TRBD2. This CDR3 is 15 amino acids long. V lost 4 bases and J lost 1; bases outside the gene matches: 7. CDR1 and CDR2 from the germline V gene are MDHEN and SYDVKM. The CDR3 loop reads CASSSWGGSSYEQYF. For the CDR3, the DNA is TGTGCCAGCAGTTCCTGGGGGGGGAGTTCCTACGAGCAGTACTTC.

The sample holds a few counts of this clone. The chain employs TRBV5-6 and TRBJ2-1; perhaps TRBD2 as D (5 bases). Per germline, CDR1 SGHDT and CDR2 YYEEEE. This CDR3 spans 14 amino acids. Trimming removed 1 base from V and 8 bases from J, with 13 bases in between. The CDR3 bases are TGTGCCAGCAGCTTGTATTGGCGGCGGGATGAGCAGTTCTTC. Translation: CASSLYWRRDEQFF.